This T cell receptor (beta chain) was identified in a study of blood T cell repertoires in COVID-19. Under the authors' procedure: Using reference gene primer amplification, nucleated cell counts were estimated. Sequenced by immunoSEQ multiplex PCR; TCRdb stores in-frame clones only, minus some. Clone size and V and J calls were adopted from that table, with D and trimming inferred from the DNA. The sample lists more than 65,000 clones, 75% to 90% occurring once. The junction had 6 bases not matched to a gene; V was cut back by 4 bases and J by 7 bases. The CDR3 sequence is 13 residues long. The germline CDR1 and CDR2 sequences are SGHTA and FQGNSA.

Sequencing was done on a sample of peripheral blood. The chain has TRBV7-2 and TRBJ1-2, with 7 bases that match TRBD1. The sequence came from a man older than 75 with acute or convalescent COVID-19. CDR3 amino acids: CASSSQGLSGYTF. The CDR3 DNA follows: TGTGCCAGCAGCTCACAGGGGTTAAGTGGCTACACCTTC. Filled out from reference TRBV7-2 and TRBJ1-2, the complete variable domain reads GAGVSQSPSNKVTEKGKDVELRCDPISGHTALYWYRQSLGQGLEFLIYFQGNSAPDKSGLPSDRFSAERTGGSVSTLTIQRTQQEDSAVYLCASSSQGLSGYTFGSGTRLTVV.